Listed below are T cell receptor beta chains from one sample, sequenced in a study of T-cell reconstitution after alpha-beta-depleted transplantation in children. TCRdb reprocessed the PCR reads with MiXCR, giving one entry per CDR3 protein. Of approximately 490,000 distinct CDR3 sequences in the sample, over 9.5% are singletons; the top ten hold about 2.1%. Here the sequenced sample was PBMCs, taken before TCRalphabeta/CD19-depleted stem cell transplant. These receptors were obtained from a child aged 2-9 years with inherited bone marrow failure, due to receive a stem cell transplant. Both conserved end residues are part of each CDR3. Each record gives: D gene, V gene, J gene, clone size, CDR3 protein, CDR3 DNA. The D gene is left open where the match is weak. Rows may omit the clone size; those that give it use once, few, many or a size class.

-,TRBV12-3/TRBV12-4,TRBJ1-6,many,CASSHRDRNPLHF,TGTGCCAGCAGCCACCGGGACCGCAACCCCCTCCACTTT
-,TRBV11-2,TRBJ2-2,few,CASSPRRQYNTGELFF,TGTGCCAGCAGCCCCAGAAGGCAGTATAACACCGGGGAGCTGTTTTTT
TRBD2,TRBV12-3/TRBV12-4,TRBJ2-7,many,CASSSGTSGGSEQYF,TGTGCCAGCAGTTCCGGGACTAGCGGAGGCTCCGAGCAGTACTTC
TRBD2,TRBV27,TRBJ2-7,many,CASSYLRGLEYEQYF,TGTGCCAGCAGTTACCTCCGAGGACTAGAGTACGAGCAGTACTTC
-,TRBV11-2,TRBJ2-7,many,CASSINFSEQYF,TGTGCCAGCAGTATAAATTTTAGCGAGCAGTACTTC
-,TRBV21-1,TRBJ1-2,many,CASSNDRAYYGYTF,TGTGCCAGCAGCAATGACAGGGCATACTATGGCTACACCTTC
TRBD2,TRBV2,TRBJ2-2,-,CASSESSGRGTGELFF,TGTGCCAGCAGTGAATCGAGCGGGAGGGGTACCGGGGAGCTGTTTTTT
-,TRBV3-1,TRBJ1-4,few,CASSLGVYRNEKLFF,TGTGCCAGCAGCCTGGGTGTATACCGAAATGAAAAACTGTTTTTT
TRBD1,TRBV28,TRBJ2-3,few,CASSFLLTGPDTDTQYF,TGTGCCAGCAGTTTCTTACTGACAGGGCCGGACACAGATACGCAGTATTTT
-,TRBV6-2/TRBV6-3,TRBJ2-1,-,CASSAGSPRIPEQFF,TGTGCCAGCAGCGCCGGGTCCCCAAGAATTCCTGAGCAGTTCTTC
TRBD2,TRBV20-1,TRBJ2-1,-,CSARDGSGVSRWDEQFF,TGCAGTGCTAGAGATGGGAGCGGGGTCTCTAGGTGGGATGAGCAGTTCTTC
-,TRBV6-4,TRBJ2-1,many,CASSDGPEVYNEQFF,TGTGCCAGCAGTGACGGCCCGGAAGTCTACAATGAGCAGTTCTTC
TRBD1,TRBV29-1,TRBJ1-2,many,CSVARDRGHDYGYTF,TGCAGCGTTGCCAGGGACAGGGGGCACGACTATGGCTACACCTTC
TRBD2,TRBV7-2,TRBJ2-1,many,CASSRGRADEQFF,TGTGCCAGCAGCCGGGGGAGGGCCGATGAGCAGTTCTTC
TRBD2,TRBV9,TRBJ2-2,few,CASSVIAGLGAGELFF,TGTGCCAGCAGCGTCATAGCGGGACTGGGGGCCGGGGAGCTGTTTTTT
-,TRBV18,TRBJ2-1,many,CASSPPSGYNEQFF,TGTGCCAGCTCACCACCGTCGGGGTACAATGAGCAGTTCTTC
-,TRBV29-1,TRBJ1-2,many,CSVDAGIYGYTF,TGCAGCGTTGATGCAGGGATCTATGGCTACACCTTC
TRBD2,TRBV29-1,TRBJ2-1,many,CSVERTSRLRNEQFF,TGCAGCGTTGAAAGGACTAGCCGGTTGAGGAATGAGCAGTTCTTC
TRBD2,TRBV27,TRBJ2-1,many,CASSLWTSGSPEQFF,TGTGCCAGCAGTCTATGGACTAGCGGGAGTCCCGAGCAGTTCTTC
-,TRBV30,TRBJ1-6,many,CAWARDVAFNSPLHF,TGTGCCTGGGCTCGGGACGTAGCTTTTAATTCACCCCTCCACTTT
TRBD2,TRBV19,TRBJ2-2,-,CASRRWEGTGELFF,TGTGCCAGTAGGCGTTGGGAGGGGACCGGGGAGCTGTTTTTT
-,TRBV11-2,TRBJ2-1,many,CASSWGPEQFF,TGTGCCAGCAGCTGGGGCCCTGAGCAGTTCTTC
-,TRBV11-2,TRBJ1-1,-,CASSRQHRDHTEAFF,TGTGCCAGCAGCAGACAGCACCGGGACCACACTGAAGCTTTCTTT
-,TRBV19,TRBJ2-3,-,CASSLLRTDTQYF,TGTGCCAGTAGTCTACTGAGGACAGATACGCAGTATTTT
TRBD2,TRBV12-3/TRBV12-4,TRBJ2-4,many,CASSPQSSGSPQNIQYF,TGTGCCAGCAGTCCCCAGTCTAGCGGGAGTCCCCAAAACATTCAGTACTTC
-,TRBV27,TRBJ2-5,-,CASSLWAGAGETQYF,TGTGCCAGCAGTTTATGGGCAGGTGCAGGGGAGACCCAGTACTTC
-,TRBV4-3,TRBJ2-7,many,CASSQNSGGLSYEQYF,TGCGCCAGCAGCCAGAATAGCGGAGGTCTCTCCTACGAGCAGTACTTC
-,TRBV7-2,TRBJ1-5,many,CASSLAGRAMNQPQHF,TGTGCCAGCAGCTTAGCGGGCAGGGCTATGAATCAGCCCCAGCATTTT
TRBD1,TRBV29-1,TRBJ2-7,many,CSVEGLTGIPYEQYF,TGCAGCGTTGAAGGTTTGACAGGGATCCCCTACGAGCAGTACTTC
-,TRBV7-9,TRBJ1-1,many,CASSWDGRSTEAFF,TGTGCCAGCAGCTGGGACGGGAGAAGCACTGAAGCTTTCTTT
-,TRBV29-1,TRBJ2-2,many,CSITGVTGELFF,TGCAGCATAACAGGCGTCACCGGGGAGCTGTTTTTT
-,TRBV6-5,TRBJ2-7,many,CASSYSGPGYEQYF,TGTGCCAGCAGTTATTCCGGGCCCGGCTACGAGCAGTACTTC
-,TRBV29-1,TRBJ1-3,many,CSAKRGASGNTIYF,TGCAGCGCCAAAAGGGGGGCTTCGGGAAACACCATATATTTT
-,TRBV7-9,TRBJ2-3,many,CASRLRDTFSTDTQYF,TGTGCCAGCAGGCTACGGGACACCTTCAGCACAGATACGCAGTATTTT
-,TRBV2,TRBJ2-5,many,CASNPTTRGETQYF,TGTGCCAGCAACCCCACCACTAGGGGCGAGACCCAGTACTTC
-,TRBV27,TRBJ2-2,-,CASLNLGGGMNTGELFF,TGTGCCAGCTTAAATCTGGGGGGCGGGATGAACACCGGGGAGCTGTTTTTT
-,TRBV7-2,TRBJ1-2,-,CASSLRPNYGYTF,TGTGCCAGCAGCTTAAGGCCTAACTATGGCTACACCTTC
-,TRBV2,TRBJ2-5,many,CASSVETRETQYF,TGTGCCAGCAGTGTCGAGACAAGAGAGACCCAGTACTTC
-,TRBV21-1,TRBJ2-3,-,CASSPRGVSGKGPDTQYF,TGTGCCAGCAGCCCCCGCGGGGTTAGCGGGAAGGGCCCAGATACGCAGTATTTT
TRBD1,TRBV20-1,TRBJ2-7,many,CSARDRRRGYEQYF,TGCAGTGCTAGAGATCGTCGCAGGGGGTACGAGCAGTACTTC
TRBD2,TRBV5-6,TRBJ2-1,few,CASSTAGTSFGYEQFF,TGTGCCAGCAGCACGGCGGGGACTAGCTTCGGGTATGAGCAGTTCTTC
-,TRBV20-1,TRBJ1-3,many,CSATRSGNTIYF,TGCAGTGCTACCAGGTCTGGAAACACCATATATTTT
TRBD1,TRBV19,TRBJ1-2,many,CASRTTGRGYGYTF,TGTGCCAGTAGAACGACAGGGCGAGGCTATGGCTACACCTTC
-,TRBV7-9,TRBJ2-2,many,CASSFLAPVGTGELFF,TGTGCCAGCAGCTTTCTAGCGCCCGTGGGCACCGGGGAGCTGTTTTTT
-,TRBV7-6,TRBJ2-7,few,CASSLGGASHEQYF,TGTGCCAGCAGCTTAGGAGGGGCTAGTCACGAGCAGTACTTC
-,TRBV4-3,TRBJ2-3,many,CASSQEWGSDTQYF,TGCGCCAGCAGCCAAGAGTGGGGATCAGATACGCAGTATTTT
-,TRBV25-1,TRBJ2-1,many,CASSGYNEQFF,TGTGCCAGCAGCGGGTACAATGAGCAGTTCTTC
-,TRBV28,TRBJ2-2,many,CASSLEVTNTGELFF,TGTGCCAGCAGTTTGGAGGTTACGAACACCGGGGAGCTGTTTTTT